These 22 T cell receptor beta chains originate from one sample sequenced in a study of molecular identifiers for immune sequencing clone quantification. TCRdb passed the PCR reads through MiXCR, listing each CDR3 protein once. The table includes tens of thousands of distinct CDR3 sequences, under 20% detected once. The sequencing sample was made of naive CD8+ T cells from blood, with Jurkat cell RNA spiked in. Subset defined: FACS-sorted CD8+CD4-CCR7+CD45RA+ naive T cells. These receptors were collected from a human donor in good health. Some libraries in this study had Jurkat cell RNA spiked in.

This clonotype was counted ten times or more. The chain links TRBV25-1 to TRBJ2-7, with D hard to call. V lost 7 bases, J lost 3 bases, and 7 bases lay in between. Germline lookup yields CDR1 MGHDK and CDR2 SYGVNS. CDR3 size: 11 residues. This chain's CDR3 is CASTAGYEQYF. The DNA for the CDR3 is TGTGCCAGCACCGCTGGCTACGAGCAGTACTTC.

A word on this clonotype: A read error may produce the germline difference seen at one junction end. In DNA, the CDR3 is TGTGCCGGCAGTTCCCCCCCCAGCGGGCACCAAGAGACCCAGTACTTC. Amino acid sequence: CAGSSPPSGHQETQYF. The chain joins TRBV28 to TRBJ2-5; D may be TRBD2 (6 bases). CDR1 is MDHEN, CDR2 SYDVKM, per germline. The CDR3 spans 16 residues.

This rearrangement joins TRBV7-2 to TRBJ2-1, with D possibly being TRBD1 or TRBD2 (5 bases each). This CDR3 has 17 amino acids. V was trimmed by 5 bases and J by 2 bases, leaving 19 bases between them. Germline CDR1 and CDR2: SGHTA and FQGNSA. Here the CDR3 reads CASSQKRTGQAYNEQFF. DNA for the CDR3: TGTGCCAGCAGCCAAAAACGAACGGGGCAGGCCTACAATGAGCAGTTCTTC.

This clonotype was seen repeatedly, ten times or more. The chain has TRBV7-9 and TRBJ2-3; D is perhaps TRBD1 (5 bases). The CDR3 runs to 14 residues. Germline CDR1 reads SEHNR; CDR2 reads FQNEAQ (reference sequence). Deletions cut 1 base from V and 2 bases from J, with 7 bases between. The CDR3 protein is CASSLGQSTDTQYF. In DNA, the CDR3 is TGTGCCAGCAGCTTAGGACAGTCCACAGATACGCAGTATTTT.

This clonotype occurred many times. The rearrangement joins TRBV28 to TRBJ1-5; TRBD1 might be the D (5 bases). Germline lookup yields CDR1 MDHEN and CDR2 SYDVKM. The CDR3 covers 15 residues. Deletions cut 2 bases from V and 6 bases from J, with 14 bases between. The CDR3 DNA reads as TGTGCCAGCAGTTTAGGGAGGGGTACGGGTCAGCCCCAGCATTTT. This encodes CASSLGRGTGQPQHF.

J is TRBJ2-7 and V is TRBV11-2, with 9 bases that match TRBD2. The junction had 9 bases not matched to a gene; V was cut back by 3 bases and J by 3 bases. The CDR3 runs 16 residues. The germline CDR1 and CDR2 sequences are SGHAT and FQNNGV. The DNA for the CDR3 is TGTGCCAGCAGCTTGGGGAGTAGCGGGAGCCACTACGAGCAGTACTTC. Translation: CASSLGSSGSHYEQYF.

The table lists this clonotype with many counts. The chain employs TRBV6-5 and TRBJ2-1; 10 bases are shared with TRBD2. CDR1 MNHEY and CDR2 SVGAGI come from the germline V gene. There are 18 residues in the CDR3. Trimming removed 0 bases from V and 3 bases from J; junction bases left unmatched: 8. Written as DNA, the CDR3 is TGTGCCAGCAGTTACTCGAGTACTAGCGGGATCTACTACAATGAGCAGTTCTTC. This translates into CASSYSSTSGIYYNEQFF.

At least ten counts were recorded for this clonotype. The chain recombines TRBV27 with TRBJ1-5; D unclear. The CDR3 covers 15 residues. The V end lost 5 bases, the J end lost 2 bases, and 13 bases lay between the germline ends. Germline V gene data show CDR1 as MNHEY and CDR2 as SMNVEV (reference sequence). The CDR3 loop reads CASSQSGAGNQPQHF. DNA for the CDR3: TGTGCCAGCAGTCAATCGGGAGCAGGCAATCAGCCCCAGCATTTT.

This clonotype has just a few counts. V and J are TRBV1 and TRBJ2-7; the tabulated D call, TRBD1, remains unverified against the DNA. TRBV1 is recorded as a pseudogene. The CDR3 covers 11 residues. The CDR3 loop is CTSSPPGEQYF. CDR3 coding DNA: TGCACCAGCAGCCCCCCCGGGGAGCAGTACTTC.

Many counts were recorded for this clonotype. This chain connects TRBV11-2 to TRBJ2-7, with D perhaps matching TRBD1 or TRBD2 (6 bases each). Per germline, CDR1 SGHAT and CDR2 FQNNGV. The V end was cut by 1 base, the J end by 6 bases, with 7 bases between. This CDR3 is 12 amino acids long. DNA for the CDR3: TGTGCCAGCAGCTTAGCGGGGGCCGAGCAGTACTTC. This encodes CASSLAGAEQYF. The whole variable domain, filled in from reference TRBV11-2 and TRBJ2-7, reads EAGVAQSPRYKIIEKRQSVAFWCNPISGHATLYWYQQILGQGPKLLIQFQNNGVVDDSQLPKDRFSAERLKGVDSTLKIQPAKLEDSAVYLCASSLAGAEQYFGPGTRLTVT.

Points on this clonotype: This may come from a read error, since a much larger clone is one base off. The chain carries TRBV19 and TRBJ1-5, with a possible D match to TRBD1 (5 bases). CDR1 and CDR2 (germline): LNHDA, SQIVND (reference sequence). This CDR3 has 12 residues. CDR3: CASSIPGQPRHF. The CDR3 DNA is TGTGCCAGTAGTATCCCGGGGCAGCCCCGGCATTTT.

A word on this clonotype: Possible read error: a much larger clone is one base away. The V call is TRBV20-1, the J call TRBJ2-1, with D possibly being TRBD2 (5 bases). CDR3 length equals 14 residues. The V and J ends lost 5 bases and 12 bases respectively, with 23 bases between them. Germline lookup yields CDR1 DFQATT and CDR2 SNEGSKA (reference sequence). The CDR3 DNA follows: TGCAGTGCTGATAGCGCCAGAGAGAGGGATGCGCAGTTCTTC. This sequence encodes CSADSARERDAQFF.

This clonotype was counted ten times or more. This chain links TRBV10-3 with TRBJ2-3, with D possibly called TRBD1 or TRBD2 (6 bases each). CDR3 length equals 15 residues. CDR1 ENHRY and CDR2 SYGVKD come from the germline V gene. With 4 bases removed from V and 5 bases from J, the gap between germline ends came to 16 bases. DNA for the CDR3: TGTGCCATCAGTGCACCCCCGGAGGGGGGAGATACGCAGTATTTT. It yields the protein CAISAPPEGGDTQYF.

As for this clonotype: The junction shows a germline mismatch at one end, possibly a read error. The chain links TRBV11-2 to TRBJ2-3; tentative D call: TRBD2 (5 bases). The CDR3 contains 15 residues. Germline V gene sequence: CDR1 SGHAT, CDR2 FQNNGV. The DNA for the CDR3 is TGTGCCAGCAGCCCGCCAGGATCTAGCACAGATACGCAGTGTTTT. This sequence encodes CASSPPGSSTDTQCF.

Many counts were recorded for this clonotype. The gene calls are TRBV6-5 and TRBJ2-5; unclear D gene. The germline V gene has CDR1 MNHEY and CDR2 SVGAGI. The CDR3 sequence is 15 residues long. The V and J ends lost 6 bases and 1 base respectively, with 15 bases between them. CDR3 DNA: TGTGCCAGCAGCCCCGGTTGGCAACCCCAAGAGACCCAGTACTTC. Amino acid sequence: CASSPGWQPQETQYF.

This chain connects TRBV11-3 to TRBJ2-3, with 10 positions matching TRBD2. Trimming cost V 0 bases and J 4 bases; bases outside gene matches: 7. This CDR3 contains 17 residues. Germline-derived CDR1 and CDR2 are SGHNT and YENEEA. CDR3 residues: CASSLELLAGVADTQYF. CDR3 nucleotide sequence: TGTGCCAGCAGCTTAGAGCTGCTAGCGGGAGTCGCAGATACGCAGTATTTT.

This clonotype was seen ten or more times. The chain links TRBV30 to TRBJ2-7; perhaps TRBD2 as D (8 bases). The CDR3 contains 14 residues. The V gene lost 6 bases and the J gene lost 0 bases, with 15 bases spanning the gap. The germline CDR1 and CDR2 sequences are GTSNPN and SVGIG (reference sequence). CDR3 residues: CACGGDRVSYEQYF. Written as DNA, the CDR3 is TGTGCCTGCGGGGGGGACAGAGTCTCCTACGAGCAGTACTTC.

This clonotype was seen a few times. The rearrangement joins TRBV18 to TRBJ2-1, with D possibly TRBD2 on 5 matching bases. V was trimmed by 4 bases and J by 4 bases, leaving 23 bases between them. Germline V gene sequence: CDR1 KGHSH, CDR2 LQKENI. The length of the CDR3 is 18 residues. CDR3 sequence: CASSQSQRSDYKYNEQFF. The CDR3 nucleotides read TGTGCCAGCTCACAGAGCCAGCGGAGCGACTATAAGTACAATGAGCAGTTCTTC.

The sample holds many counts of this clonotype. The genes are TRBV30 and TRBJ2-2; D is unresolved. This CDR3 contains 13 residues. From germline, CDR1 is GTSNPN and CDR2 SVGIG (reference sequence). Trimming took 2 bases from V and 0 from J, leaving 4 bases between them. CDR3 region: CAWSITNTGELFF. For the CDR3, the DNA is TGTGCCTGGAGTATCACGAACACCGGGGAGCTGTTTTTT.

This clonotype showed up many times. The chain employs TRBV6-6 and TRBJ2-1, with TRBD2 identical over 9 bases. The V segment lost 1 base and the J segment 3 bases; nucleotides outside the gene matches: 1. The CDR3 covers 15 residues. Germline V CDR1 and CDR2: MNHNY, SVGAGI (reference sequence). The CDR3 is CASSYLAGVYNEQFF. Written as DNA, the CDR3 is TGTGCCAGCAGTTACTTAGCGGGAGTCTACAATGAGCAGTTCTTC.

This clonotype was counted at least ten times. DNA for the CDR3: TGTGCCAGCAGTTACTCTGGGGCCCCTAGCACAGATACGCAGTATTTT. Protein product: CASSYSGAPSTDTQYF. V usage is TRBV6-5 and J usage is TRBJ2-3; D might be TRBD1 (5 bases). Per the germline V gene, CDR1 is MNHEY and CDR2 is SVGAGI. Trimming removed 0 bases at V and 0 bases at J, with 10 bases between. The CDR3 is 16 amino acids.

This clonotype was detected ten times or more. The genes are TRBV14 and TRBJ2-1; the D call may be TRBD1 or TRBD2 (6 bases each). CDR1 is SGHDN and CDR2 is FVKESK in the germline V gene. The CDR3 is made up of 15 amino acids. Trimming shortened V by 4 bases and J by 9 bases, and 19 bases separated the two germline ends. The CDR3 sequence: CASSPYPGAIREQFF. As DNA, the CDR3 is TGTGCCAGCAGCCCATACCCGGGGGCGATACGTGAGCAGTTCTTC.